Listed below are T cell receptor beta chains from one sample, sequenced in a study of T cell responses to AZD1222 COVID-19 vaccine. TCRdb's copy holds only in-frame clones and misses some; the assay was immunoSEQ multiplex PCR. The table lists about 150,000 clones, about 91% of them singletons. The source was peripheral blood, collected on day 0 of AZD1222 vaccination. These receptors originate from an adult in good health. The CDR3 runs from the conserved cysteine through the conserved F or W. Fields, in order: D gene, V gene, J gene, clone size, CDR3 DNA, CDR3 protein. The D gene is left open where the match is weak. The size field is filled for only some rows; it gives once, few, many or a size class.

D: NA; V: TRBV5-1; J: TRBJ1-4; size: NA; DNA: TGCGCCAGCAGTGCACGACGAGACAGGAGAGCAACTAATGAAAAACTGTTTTTT; CDR3: CASSARRDRRATNEKLFF
D: NA; V: TRBV7-8; J: TRBJ1-1; size: NA; DNA: TGTGCCAGCAGCTTAGGGGGAGGGCGGCCTGAAGCTTTCTTT; CDR3: CASSLGGGRPEAFF
D: TRBD1; V: TRBV7-2; J: TRBJ2-7; size: NA; DNA: TGTGCCAGCAGCTTAGATTTGCGGGACAGGCTTGGGGAGCAGTACTTC; CDR3: CASSLDLRDRLGEQYF
D: NA; V: TRBV5-1; J: TRBJ1-1; size: NA; DNA: TGCGCCAGCAGCTTGAACACTGAAGCTTTCTTT; CDR3: CASSLNTEAFF
D: NA; V: TRBV12-2; J: TRBJ1-5; size: NA; DNA: TGTGCAAGTCGCTTCCGCACCGACAGTTTCAATCAGCCCCAGCATTTT; CDR3: CASRFRTDSFNQPQHF
D: NA; V: TRBV11-2; J: TRBJ1-1; size: NA; DNA: TGTGCCAGCAGCTTAGCTGGGGGGAACACTGAAGCTTTCTTT; CDR3: CASSLAGGNTEAFF
D: NA; V: TRBV29-1; J: TRBJ2-1; size: once; DNA: TGCAGCGTAGGAGGGCAGGCTTACAATGAGCAGTTCTTC; CDR3: CSVGGQAYNEQFF
D: NA; V: TRBV9; J: TRBJ1-2; size: NA; DNA: TGTGCCAGCAGCGCCCTTTGGATGGGTGGCTACACCTTC; CDR3: CASSALWMGGYTF
D: TRBD1; V: TRBV5-1; J: TRBJ2-1; size: NA; DNA: TGCGCCAGCAGCTTGTTCGGGACAGGGGGCTTGGATGAGCAGTTCTTC; CDR3: CASSLFGTGGLDEQFF
D: NA; V: TRBV9; J: TRBJ1-1; size: NA; DNA: TGTGCCAGCAGCGTAGCTACGGGGGGGCCGAACACTGAAGCTTTCTTT; CDR3: CASSVATGGPNTEAFF
D: TRBD1; V: TRBV6-5; J: TRBJ1-4; size: NA; DNA: TGTGCCAGCAGACGCAGCGGGACAGCTAATGAAAAACTGTTTTTT; CDR3: CASRRSGTANEKLFF
D: NA; V: TRBV11-2; J: TRBJ1-1; size: NA; DNA: TGTGCCAGCAGCTTAGGCGACAGCCGGAACACTGAAGCTTTCTTT; CDR3: CASSLGDSRNTEAFF
D: NA; V: TRBV19; J: TRBJ2-1; size: NA; DNA: TGTGCCAGTAGTCCTACCCGAGGGAGCTCCTACAATGAGCAGTTCTTC; CDR3: CASSPTRGSSYNEQFF
D: NA; V: TRBV6-5; J: TRBJ1-5; size: NA; DNA: TGTGCCAGCAGCCCGGGTGGTGGAAGCAATCAGCCCCAGCATTTT; CDR3: CASSPGGGSNQPQHF
D: NA; V: TRBV6-5; J: TRBJ1-2; size: NA; DNA: TGTGCCAGCAGAGATCAGGGGATGCAGGGCTACACCTTC; CDR3: CASRDQGMQGYTF
D: NA; V: TRBV10-2; J: TRBJ2-5; size: NA; DNA: TGCGCCAGCAGTGTGGGGGGCGAGGCCCAGTACTTC; CDR3: CASSVGGEAQYF
D: NA; V: TRBV6-2/TRBV6-3; J: TRBJ2-7; size: NA; DNA: TGTGCCAGCAGTTGGACTGGATTCGGCCCCTACGAGCAGTACTTC; CDR3: CASSWTGFGPYEQYF
D: NA; V: TRBV5-1; J: TRBJ2-5; size: NA; DNA: TGCGCCAGCAGCACTACTGGGCGCCGAGGGGAGACCCAGTACTTC; CDR3: CASSTTGRRGETQYF
D: TRBD1; V: TRBV19; J: TRBJ1-1; size: NA; DNA: TGTGCCAGTAGTATGCGGGACAGGGTGCCTGAAGCTTTCTTT; CDR3: CASSMRDRVPEAFF
D: NA; V: TRBV7-2; J: TRBJ2-3; size: NA; DNA: TGTGCCAGCAGCTTCAGACGGGTCCCCAACACAGATACGCAGTATTTT; CDR3: CASSFRRVPNTDTQYF
D: NA; V: TRBV19; J: TRBJ2-1; size: NA; DNA: TGTGCCAGTAGGCCACTGGGGGTTAGCTCCTACAATGAGCAGTTCTTC; CDR3: CASRPLGVSSYNEQFF
D: TRBD2; V: TRBV7-8; J: TRBJ2-1; size: NA; DNA: TGTGCCAGCAGCCAGACTAGCGTAGGCTACAATGAGCAGTTCTTC; CDR3: CASSQTSVGYNEQFF
D: TRBD1; V: TRBV5-5; J: TRBJ2-1; size: once; DNA: TGTGCCAGCAACCTACCTGACAGGGGGCCAGGGGGAAATGAGCAGTTCTTC; CDR3: CASNLPDRGPGGNEQFF
D: NA; V: TRBV30; J: TRBJ1-6; size: NA; DNA: TGTGCCTGGAGTGCAAGAGACCTCCTCCACTTT; CDR3: CAWSARDLLHF
D: NA; V: TRBV6-5; J: TRBJ1-1; size: NA; DNA: TGTGCCAGCAGTTACGGACGGAGAAGGACTGAAGCTTTCTTT; CDR3: CASSYGRRRTEAFF
D: NA; V: TRBV5-8; J: TRBJ1-2; size: NA; DNA: TGTGCCAGCAGCGCGGGCTATGGCTACACCTTC; CDR3: CASSAGYGYTF
D: NA; V: TRBV3-1/TRBV3-2; J: TRBJ2-1; size: NA; DNA: TGTGCCAGCAATTTAGGGGGAGGGACTCCCAATCGGGAGCAGTTCTTC; CDR3: CASNLGGGTPNREQFF
D: NA; V: TRBV5-1; J: TRBJ2-6; size: once; DNA: TGCGCCAGCAGCTTGTCCGGGGGAAGCTCTGGGGCCAACGTCCTGACTTTC; CDR3: CASSLSGGSSGANVLTF
D: TRBD2; V: TRBV5-1; J: TRBJ2-1; size: NA; DNA: TGCGCCAGCAGCTTCCTAGCGGGAGGTACCTCCTACAATGAGCAGTTCTTC; CDR3: CASSFLAGGTSYNEQFF
D: NA; V: TRBV7-9; J: TRBJ2-7; size: once; DNA: TGTGCCAGCAGCTTAGCAACAGGCGAGCAGTACTTC; CDR3: CASSLATGEQYF
D: NA; V: TRBV4-3; J: TRBJ1-3; size: once; DNA: TGCGCCAGCAGCCAAGAAATACACAGCTCTGGAAACACCATATATTTT; CDR3: CASSQEIHSSGNTIYF
D: NA; V: TRBV9; J: TRBJ1-1; size: NA; DNA: TGTGCCAGCAGCGTAGTTGGGGGGAACACTGAAGCTTTCTTT; CDR3: CASSVVGGNTEAFF
D: NA; V: TRBV11-1; J: TRBJ2-7; size: once; DNA: TGTGCCAGCAGCCCCAGGGCGGACGAGCAGTACTTC; CDR3: CASSPRADEQYF
D: NA; V: TRBV3-1/TRBV3-2; J: TRBJ2-5; size: NA; DNA: TGTGCCAGCAGCCGGTATAGTTCAGAGACCCAGTACTTC; CDR3: CASSRYSSETQYF
D: TRBD2; V: TRBV14; J: TRBJ2-1; size: NA; DNA: TGTGCCAGCAGCTTGCGGGAGCACCGGGATGAGCAGTTCTTC; CDR3: CASSLREHRDEQFF
D: NA; V: TRBV3-1/TRBV3-2; J: TRBJ1-6; size: NA; DNA: TGTGCCAGCAGCCAAGATGCATGGGATGGTTCACCCCTCCACTTT; CDR3: CASSQDAWDGSPLHF
D: TRBD2; V: TRBV13; J: TRBJ2-1; size: NA; DNA: TGTGCCAGCAGCCCAACTGACCGGGACTACACCTCGTCCTCCTCCTACAATGAGCAGTTCTTC; CDR3: CASSPTDRDYTSSSSYNEQFF
D: NA; V: TRBV5-1; J: TRBJ2-2; size: NA; DNA: TGCGCCAGCAGCTTGGCGGCAGGGGAGCTGTTTTTT; CDR3: CASSLAAGELFF
D: NA; V: TRBV21-1; J: TRBJ2-5; size: NA; DNA: TGTGCCAGCAGCAAGCGCCTCTTTCTTTGCCTTCAAGAGACCCAGTACTTC; CDR3: CASSKRLFLCLQETQYF
D: NA; V: TRBV18; J: TRBJ2-7; size: NA; DNA: TGTGCCAGCTCACCCCGGGAGAGAATCCACGAGCAGTACTTC; CDR3: CASSPRERIHEQYF
D: TRBD2; V: TRBV7-2; J: TRBJ2-7; size: NA; DNA: TGTGCCAGCAGCTCCACGGATTGGCGGGAGGGCCTATTAAATTACGAGCAGTACTTC; CDR3: CASSSTDWREGLLNYEQYF
D: NA; V: TRBV9; J: TRBJ2-7; size: NA; DNA: TGTGCCAGCAGCCTCGGGGGACAGAATTTCTACGAGCAGTACTTC; CDR3: CASSLGGQNFYEQYF
D: NA; V: TRBV12-3/TRBV12-4; J: TRBJ2-5; size: few; DNA: TGTGCCAGCAGTTTTGAATTGACGGAGACCCAGTACTTC; CDR3: CASSFELTETQYF
D: NA; V: TRBV5-8; J: TRBJ1-4; size: NA; DNA: TGTGCCAGCAGCTTGTCCCTCACAGGGACTAATGAAAAACTGTTTTTT; CDR3: CASSLSLTGTNEKLFF
D: NA; V: TRBV5-4; J: TRBJ1-2; size: NA; DNA: TGTGCCAGCAGCTTGGCAACGCCCTATGGCTACACCTTC; CDR3: CASSLATPYGYTF
D: NA; V: TRBV18; J: TRBJ1-5; size: NA; DNA: TGTGCCAGCTCACCAGATGTCAGTCGGCCCCAGCATTTT; CDR3: CASSPDVSRPQHF
D: NA; V: TRBV11-2; J: TRBJ1-1; size: NA; DNA: TGTGCCAGCAGCCCCAGGACAGAAGCTTTCTTT; CDR3: CASSPRTEAFF
D: NA; V: TRBV7-9; J: TRBJ1-2; size: NA; DNA: TGTGCCAGCAGCTCGGGACTCCTTGGAAACACCTTC; CDR3: CASSSGLLGNTF
D: NA; V: TRBV7-8; J: TRBJ2-7; size: once; DNA: TGTGCCAGCAGCCCTGACCGGTCTTTGGAGCAGTACTTC; CDR3: CASSPDRSLEQYF
D: NA; V: TRBV13; J: TRBJ2-2; size: NA; DNA: TGTGCCAGCAGCTTAGGCGGCCCCACGGCCGGGGAGCTGTTTTTT; CDR3: CASSLGGPTAGELFF